This TCR beta chain was captured by sequencing in a study of cytomegalovirus exposure and HLA in healthy donors (dated by TCRdb to the late 2010s). Background for the entire study: An earlier analysis of around 600 of the donors reported 276 Gb of sequence data and roughly 110 million unique TCR beta sequences from 150 million to 200 million T cells. An early release covering some 640 HLA-typed donors comprised about 300 gigabases of sequencing data and around 86 million unique TCR sequences. Of the 300 to 500 genotyped donors, over 80% were placed in the genetic ancestry cluster associated with self-reported Caucasian donors. The aim of the study was to test whether cataloging public T cell receptors could identify signatures of past pathogen exposure. The study used immunosequencing to profile the T cell repertoires of 600 to 850 subjects and linked those repertoires to cytomegalovirus serostatus. Besides the first cohort of 666 subjects, a separate validation cohort made up of 95 to 150 different subjects was used. To predict cytomegalovirus infection status, the study combined high-throughput TCR immunosequencing, statistical association of individual TCRs with disease status, and machine learning. To study patterns of TCR occurrence, a later analysis re-analyzed previously published TCR beta repertoires from under 750 donors and added high-resolution HLA genotyping. Rather than drawing on any new phenotypic data, the later analysis identified candidate immune exposures from TCR beta sequences and the way those sequences occurred across donors. In an earlier analysis of roughly 540 of the donors, high-throughput TCR beta sequencing was used to judge whether each TCR beta V gene segment behaved as functional or pseudogenic. Alongside the repertoire data, information on donor age, sex, ethnicity and CMV serostatus was compiled. Genome-wide SNP genotypes for about 60% of the 666 donors were used in a later genetic analysis, which treated that subset as a discovery cohort. All discovery cohort repertoires had been generated on a single sequencing platform. Both class I and class II loci were covered by HLA typing, at four-digit resolution. The number of donors typed differed by locus, with about 629-630 for A, B, C, DRB1 and DQB1, roughly 520 for DQA1, about 610 for DPA1, and 400 to 490 for DPB1. Four to six DR-DQ haplotypes were handled as single units for association and clustering, since linkage in the cohort was strong. On average, around 200,000 unique TCR beta nucleotide sequences were sequenced per donor among more than 350 genotyped donors of the cohort, with around 19% of those sequences being non-productive. General findings and caveats noted by the study authors: In a later analysis, TCR association rates were found to vary across HLA loci, with the most associated TCRs seen for DRB1 alleles and the fewest for HLA-C alleles. Several of the top co-occurrence clusters appeared to be linked to parvovirus B19, influenza, CMV and Epstein-Barr virus, according to a later analysis. The cohort was sequenced for TCR beta chains only, and without alpha or paired-chain data the features that could be detected were limited. Presence/absence analyses assumed roughly uniform sequencing depth across donors, an assumption that may not hold. The sequencing pipeline was judged likely to have produced a cluster of highly shared sequence variants as a technical artifact. Compared with the roughly 710-donor mean, donors in an Asian-associated ancestry cluster had fewer N-insertions in productive TCRs, according to a later genetic analysis. A few of the identified cytomegalovirus-associated TCR beta chains were confirmed in vitro to be specific for cytomegalovirus antigens. The classifier was reported to diagnose cytomegalovirus status with high specificity and sensitivity in both the original and validation cohorts. Most TCR sequences were observed very rarely across donors, whereas some public TCRs were present in many individuals. The authors suggested that the approach could potentially be generalized to other disease states and immunological phenotypes. HLA typing was unavailable for some donors at each locus, so association tests used only the typed subset. The study listed around 160 TCR beta chains as associated with cytomegalovirus. Linkage disequilibrium might explain the correlated functional status among segregating V segments, but an unknown experimental factor could not be excluded. A further reported finding was that TCR beta sequences accurately predicted the HLA-A and HLA-B alleles for most subjects in the first cohort. Compared with equally common non-associated chains, HLA-associated TCR beta chains in a later analysis were more clonally expanded and had lower generation probabilities. According to a later analysis, most CMV-associated TCR beta chains appeared to be HLA-restricted, and the HLA associations seemed to be driven largely by CMV exposure. Because counts were too low, roughly 18 rarely observed V segments, including chromosome 9 orphons, were left out of the earlier analysis of 587 of the donors. In an earlier analysis of more than 450 of the donors, most TCR beta V segments were observed in productive rearrangements about 90% or about 30% of the time, broadly matching IMGT annotations. The only immune exposure information available for the cohort was CMV serostatus. A later genetic analysis associated a missense DCLRE1C variant with V-gene and J-gene trimming of TCR beta chains, and an independent cohort replicated the association. At a false discovery rate of 0.05, a later analysis linked fewer than 20,000 TCR beta sequences to specific HLA alleles. Strong co-occurrence of HLA alleles, especially DR and DQ, made assigning TCR associations to individual alleles difficult. Some IMGT-functional V segments, including TRBV6-2 and TRBV6-3, could not be distinguished by the 87-base-pair reads and were therefore excluded.

From cysteine to phenylalanine, the CDR3 is 16 amino acids long. The only DNA kept is the CDR3, 48 bases in frame from the first base. CDR1 and CDR2, per the germline V gene, are SGHDT and YYEEEE. The V end loses 2 bases and the J end loses 0 bases, and a stretch of 12 bases separates them. The library came from the immunoSEQ multiplex PCR assay. For the multiplex PCR, a mixture combining 60 forward primers for TCR Vbeta segments and 13 reverse primers for TCR Jbeta segments was used. The CDR3 region of rearranged TCR beta genes was amplified from genomic DNA by a multiplex PCR assay. On the Illumina HiSeq System, the amplified TCR beta libraries were sequenced as 87-base-pair reads. The paper's processing steps were these. In a later analysis, 77 million or so unique TCR beta chains were counted across the 650 to 750 repertoires, and approximately 11 million of these chains were shared by at least two donors. A nearest-neighbor algorithm error-corrected the raw reads and collapsed the reads into unique sequences, merging closely related sequences to remove PCR and sequencing errors. Alignment of CDR3 sequences to IMGT reference sequences was used to assign V, D and J gene segments. For a sequence to be retained, at least a six-nucleotide match to both a V gene segment and a J gene segment was required. A rearrangement was called productive if the CDR3 had no stop codons and remained in frame with V and J, and every other rearrangement was called non-productive. Following IMGT convention, CDR3 was defined as the stretch from the second conserved V-encoded cysteine to the conserved J-encoded phenylalanine. In an earlier analysis of around 640 of the donors, sequences lacking an unambiguous match to a single V gene segment were excluded. In an earlier analysis of almost 600 of the donors, a V segment was called functional when productive rearrangements were above 56.7%, and segregating when the standard deviation between donors exceeded 5%. A statistical classification framework was built to diagnose cytomegalovirus status from the catalog of TCR beta chain sequences. In a later analysis, V and J genes were assigned by comparing TCR nucleotide sequences against IMGT/GENE-DB human TR gene sequences. Using the TCRdist pipeline, a later analysis assigned CDR3 sequences along with most-parsimonious VDJ recombination scenarios. In a later analysis, each TCR beta chain was defined by its CDR3 amino acid sequence together with its V-gene family, and reads lacking a unique V-gene family were excluded. To address suspected cross-contamination and a sequencing artifact, a later analysis removed several hundred highly shared, low-generation-probability nucleotide sequences. A later analysis calculated a clonal expansion index for each public chain from normalized within-repertoire ranks of inferred template counts. In a later analysis, generation probabilities were computed with a VDJ recombination model fitted to out-of-frame rearrangements, and the resulting probabilities were checked against IGoR. In a later analysis, TCR-TCR, TCR-HLA and TCR-CMV co-occurrence was scored with hypergeometric tests, and a repertoire-size bias correction was applied to TCR pairs. False discovery rates were estimated in a later analysis by permuting HLA or CMV assignments 20 times. In a later analysis, co-occurring TCRs were grouped with DBSCAN, and TCRdist sequence similarity was added when clustering was performed within HLA-allele-positive subsets. For co-occurrence clustering, repertoires with fewer than 30,000 or more than 120,000 public chains were excluded, along with four or five repertoires with anomalous nucleotide sharing. Imported from immuneACCESS, the table was reduced by TCRdb to in-frame sequences with V and J called. These copies leave out some clones; in studies compared against another copy, an unresolved V gene accounts for under half, and the cause of the remainder is not known. The DNA gave D and trimming, while V, J and clone size come from that table. Recorded for this sample are approximately 150,000 clones; around 80% of them occurred a single time. The ten largest make up 1% of the sample.

The cohort was made up of approximately 700 healthy bone marrow donors. At the time of sampling, all cohort members were nominally healthy, though unrecorded immune exposures were likely present. The donor tested CMV seronegative and was one of the 352 seronegative cohort members. A peripheral blood sample was collected from each donor, and TCR beta sequencing was performed on peripheral blood mononuclear cells. Genomic DNA was extracted from the blood cell samples with the Qiagen DNeasy Blood Extraction Kit. Worth noting for this clone: It has no known antigen specificity. Within one base of it there is no much larger clone, and no base qualities were kept.

Sample: PBMCs. Recombination joined TRBV5-6 with TRBJ1-5, with a tentative D gene TRBD1 over 5 matching bases. The receptor's source is a middle-aged woman in good health and CMV-seronegative. The DNA is TGTGCCAGCAGCTTTGGAGGGGTTTATAGCAATCAGCCCCAGCATTTT. This yields the protein CASSFGGVYSNQPQHF.